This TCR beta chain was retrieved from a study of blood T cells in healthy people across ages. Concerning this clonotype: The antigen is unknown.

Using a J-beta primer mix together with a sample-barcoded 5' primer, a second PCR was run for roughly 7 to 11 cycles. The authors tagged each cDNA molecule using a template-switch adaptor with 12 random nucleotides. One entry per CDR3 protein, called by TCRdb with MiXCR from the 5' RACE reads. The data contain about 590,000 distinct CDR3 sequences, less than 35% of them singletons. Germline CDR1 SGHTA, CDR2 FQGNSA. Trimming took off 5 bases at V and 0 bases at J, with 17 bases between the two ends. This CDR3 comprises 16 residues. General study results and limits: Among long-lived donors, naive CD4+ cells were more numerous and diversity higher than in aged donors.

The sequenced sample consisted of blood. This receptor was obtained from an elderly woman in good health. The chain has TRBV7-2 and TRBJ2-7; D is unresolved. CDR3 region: CASSQDLQRSSYEQYF. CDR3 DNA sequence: TGTGCCAGCAGCCAAGATTTACAGAGGAGCTCCTACGAGCAGTACTTC.